This T cell receptor beta chain was found in a study of T cell responses to AZD1222 COVID-19 vaccine. General study points: Recipients of AZD1222 seropositive at baseline numbered only five or six. CD4 TCRs associated with vaccination spanned spike, dominating at 160-218 and 743-854.

The CDR3 sequence is 14 residues long. Germline lookup yields CDR1 MNHEY and CDR2 SVGEGT. Deletions cut 0 bases from V and 2 bases from J, with 5 bases between. Points on this clone: Its antigen is as yet unknown.

The assay was immunoSEQ multiplex PCR, and TCRdb's table has in-frame clones only and misses some. Of approximately 140,000 clones listed, about 93% are singletons. Specimen: peripheral blood, collected on day 0 of AZD1222 vaccination. This sequence originates from an adult in good health. The genes are TRBV6-2 or TRBV6-3 and TRBJ1-3; D is perhaps TRBD1 (5 bases). This CDR3 is CASSYSGAGNTIYF. The CDR3 nucleotides read TGTGCCAGCAGTTACTCGGGGGCTGGAAACACCATATATTTT.